A single sample is the source of the 23 T cell receptor beta chains below, sequenced in a study of neurological immune-mediated disorders. TCRdb itself ran the 5' RACE reads through MiXCR, one entry per CDR3 protein. The data contain approximately 86,000 distinct CDR3 sequences, 2% to 3% of them singletons. Source material: PBMCs. The origin of the receptors is a woman aged 30 to 39 with multiple sclerosis.

This clonotype was found many times. The V gene is TRBV27, the J gene TRBJ2-7; D unclear. V gave up 7 bases and J gave up 7 bases, with 11 bases separating them. CDR3 length: 11 amino acids. Looked up from germline, CDR1 is MNHEY and CDR2 is SMNVEV (reference sequence). CDR3 in amino acids: CASTYRREQYF. CDR3 sequence (DNA): TGTGCCAGCACCTACCGGCGAGAGCAGTACTTC.

There are many counts of this clonotype. The chain recombines TRBV28 with TRBJ2-7; no firm D call. Germline V lookup: CDR1 MDHEN, CDR2 SYDVKM. CDR3 length equals 19 residues. The ends were cut back, 2 bases at V and 0 bases at J, with 23 bases in the middle. The CDR3 nucleotides read TGTGCCAGCAGTTTAACGTGGGATGGCAGCTCCTCCAGCTCCTACGAGCAGTACTTC. Its translation is CASSLTWDGSSSSSYEQYF.

This clonotype was seen many times. The chain recombines TRBV6-2 or TRBV6-3 with TRBJ2-7; D remains unclear. V lost 5 bases, J lost 0 bases, and 8 bases lay in between. This CDR3 has 13 amino acids. Germline V gives CDR1 MNHEY, CDR2 SVGEGT. CDR3 in DNA: TGTGCCAGCAGTACAACAGTCTCCTACGAGCAGTACTTC. As protein: CASSTTVSYEQYF.

In this sample, this clonotype turned up many times. CDR3: CASSLARGGGNEQFF. The CDR3, as DNA: TGTGCCAGCAGCTTAGCTAGAGGGGGGGGCAATGAGCAGTTCTTC. J is TRBJ2-1 and V is TRBV7-2, with a tentative D call TRBD2 (7 bases). CDR1 and CDR2 (germline): SGHTA, FQGNSA. Trimming stripped 0 bases from V and 6 bases from J, with 12 bases between. CDR3 size: 15 residues.

This chain joins TRBV7-9 and TRBJ1-2, with D possibly being TRBD1 (6 bases). Trimming pared 5 bases from V and 4 bases from J, leaving 14 bases between. The length of the CDR3 is 14 residues. Germline CDR1 and CDR2: SEHNR and FQNEAQ (reference sequence). CDR3 DNA sequence: TGTGCCAGCAGCCCCCCAGGGGTTGCCTATGGCTACACCTTC. This sequence encodes CASSPPGVAYGYTF.

The chain couples TRBV27 to TRBJ2-1; no reliable D call. CDR1 and CDR2 (germline): MNHEY, SMNVEV (reference sequence). Trimming pared 3 bases from V and 5 bases from J, leaving 11 bases between. CDR3 size: 14 residues. The CDR3 bases are TGTGCCAGCAGTTTCCTCGGGCAGAACAATGAGCAGTTCTTC. It codes for CASSFLGQNNEQFF.

This clonotype was seen a handful of times. A much larger clone lies a single base off, so this may be a read error. The rearrangement uses TRBV29-1 and TRBJ2-2; maybe TRBD1 (5 bases). Germline V gene sequence: CDR1 SQVTM, CDR2 ANQGSEA. The CDR3 has 12 residues. The V gene lost 6 bases and the J gene lost 3 bases, with 8 bases spanning the gap. CDR3 region: CSVAGYTGELFF. CDR3 nucleotides: TGCAGCGTCGCAGGGTACACCGGGGAGCTGTTTTTT.

This clonotype was recorded many times. CDR3 sequence: CASSRGSDTQYF. In DNA, the CDR3 is TGTGCCAGCAGCCGGGGCTCAGATACGCAGTATTTT. This chain joins TRBV7-3 and TRBJ2-3; the D call may be TRBD1 or TRBD2 (5 bases each). The length of the CDR3 is 12 residues. Trimming shortened V by 5 bases and J by 4 bases, and 7 bases separated the two germline ends. The germline V gene encodes CDR1 SGHTA and CDR2 FQGTGA.

This clonotype has at least ten counts. The CDR3 sequence: CASNTGNPSYNEQFF. Here the CDR3 DNA reads TGTGCCAGCAATACAGGGAACCCCTCCTACAATGAGCAGTTCTTC. The chain recombines TRBV6-2 or TRBV6-3 with TRBJ2-1, with D perhaps matching TRBD1 (6 bases). Germline V lookup: CDR1 MNHEY, CDR2 SVGEGT. CDR3 length: 15 residues. V was trimmed by 7 bases and J by 0 bases, leaving 13 bases between them.

This clonotype was seen repeatedly, ten times or more. The rearrangement uses TRBV7-2 and TRBJ2-3; possibly TRBD2 for D (5 bases). Trimming shortened V by 5 bases and J by 5 bases, and 8 bases separated the two germline ends. The CDR3 consists of 12 residues. Germline V gene data show CDR1 as SGHTA and CDR2 as FQGNSA. The CDR3 loop is CASSSGGDTQYF. The CDR3 DNA sequence: TGTGCCAGCAGCAGCGGTGGAGATACGCAGTATTTT.

There are many counts of this clonotype. The chain combines TRBV12-3 or TRBV12-4 with TRBJ2-1; 10 bases match TRBD2. There are 14 residues in the CDR3. J gave up 9 bases and V 5 bases, and 7 bases lay outside the gene matches. This CDR3 is CASSLGTSETEQFF. DNA for the CDR3: TGTGCCAGCAGTCTCGGGACTAGCGAGACTGAGCAGTTCTTC.

This clonotype was detected many times. The J gene is TRBJ2-1, the V gene TRBV29-1; 14 positions match TRBD2. The CDR3 sequence is 13 residues long. J gave up 8 bases and V 7 bases, and 4 bases lay outside the gene matches. The germline gives CDR1 SQVTM, CDR2 ANQGSEA. The CDR3 spells CSAKGLAGDEQFF. In nucleotides, the CDR3 is TGCAGCGCAAAGGGACTAGCGGGAGATGAGCAGTTCTTC.

This clonotype was seen ten or more times. The V and J genes are TRBV5-1 and TRBJ2-3; D gene ambiguous. The germline V gene has CDR1 SGHRS and CDR2 YFSETQ. Trimming cost V 4 bases and J 0 bases, with 9 bases left between them. This CDR3 is built from 14 residues. This CDR3 reads CASSPHRSTDTQYF. The CDR3 bases are TGCGCCAGCAGCCCGCACAGAAGCACAGATACGCAGTATTTT. Combining the CDR3 with reference TRBV5-1 and TRBJ2-3 gives the whole variable domain KAGVTQTPRYLIKTRGQQVTLSCSPISGHRSVSWYQQTPGQGLQFLFEYFSETQRNKGNFPGRFSGRQFSNSRSEMNVSTLELGDSALYLCASSPHRSTDTQYFGPGTRLTVL.

This clonotype was seen at least ten times. This chain uses TRBV20-1 with TRBJ1-4; no clear D. The germline gives CDR1 DFQATT, CDR2 SNEGSKA (reference sequence). The ends were cut back, 6 bases at V and 8 bases at J, with 13 bases in the middle. CDR3 length: 12 amino acids. The CDR3 nucleotides are TGCAGTGCCCACTATGGGGAAGAAAAACTGTTTTTT. It translates to CSAHYGEEKLFF.

At least ten counts were recorded for this clonotype. The chain carries TRBV27 and TRBJ1-1; 7 bases match TRBD1. Germline CDR1 and CDR2: MNHEY and SMNVEV (reference sequence). The CDR3 totals 13 residues. V was clipped by 7 bases and J by 5 bases; unmatched bases: 7. For the CDR3, the DNA is TGTGCCAGCAAAGGACAGGCAAAAACTGAAGCTTTCTTT. It encodes CASKGQAKTEAFF.

This clonotype was seen only a few times. Just one base apart from a much larger clone, this may be a read error. The chain employs TRBV4-2 and TRBJ2-5; D tentatively reads TRBD1 or TRBD2 (6 bases each). Trimming left V 3 bases short and J 2 bases short, with 13 bases between. The germline CDR1 and CDR2 sequences are LGHNA and YNFKEQ. The CDR3 consists of 15 residues. The CDR3 spells CASSQELGGQETQYF. For the CDR3, the DNA is TGTGCCAGCAGCCAGGAACTAGGGGGGCAAGAGACCCAGTACTTC.

This clonotype was counted many times. The rearrangement links TRBV6-2 or TRBV6-3 to TRBJ1-5; 7 bases match TRBD1. CDR3 length: 16 amino acids. V lost 3 bases, J lost 3 bases, and 8 bases stayed unmatched. Germline V gene lookup returns CDR1 MNHEY and CDR2 SVGEGT. This chain's CDR3 is CASSYQTGVSNQPQHF. CDR3 nucleotide sequence: TGTGCCAGCAGTTATCAAACAGGGGTCTCCAATCAGCCCCAGCATTTT.

Ten or more counts support this clonotype. V gene TRBV20-1 combines with J gene TRBJ1-4, with no clear D. V was cut by 2 bases and J by 5 bases, with 12 bases left in between. Germline assignment: CDR1 DFQATT and CDR2 SNEGSKA (reference sequence). This CDR3 has 14 residues. CDR3 in DNA: TGCAGTGCTAGACGAAGCGGTCTCAATGAAAAACTGTTTTTT. This sequence encodes CSARRSGLNEKLFF.

Many counts were recorded for this clonotype. J is TRBJ2-6 and V is TRBV12-3 or TRBV12-4, with unresolved D. This CDR3 comprises 16 residues. Trimming stripped 4 bases from V and 2 bases from J, with 12 bases between. The CDR3 nucleotides are TGTGCCAGCAGTTGGATTATTGGCACTGGGGCCAACGTCCTGACTTTC. It is translated as CASSWIIGTGANVLTF.

This clonotype appeared many times. V usage is TRBV20-1 and J usage is TRBJ2-1; 8 bases are a match to TRBD2. This CDR3 region has 15 residues. CDR1 DFQATT and CDR2 SNEGSKA come from the germline V gene (reference sequence). J gave up 4 bases and V 6 bases, and 11 bases lay outside the gene matches. The CDR3 sequence: CSAPLTSEGYNEQFF. The DNA for the CDR3 is TGCAGTGCCCCATTGACTAGCGAGGGGTACAATGAGCAGTTCTTC.

This clonotype has at least ten counts. The gene calls are TRBV6-5 and TRBJ1-1, with unresolved D. CDR3 length: 12 amino acids. The V end was cut by 5 bases, the J end by 4 bases, with 8 bases between. Germline V lookup: CDR1 MNHEY, CDR2 SVGAGI. The CDR3 here is CASSLRGTEAFF. The CDR3 coding sequence is TGTGCCAGCAGTCTGCGGGGCACTGAAGCTTTCTTT.

This clonotype was counted ten times or more. The chain has TRBV20-1 and TRBJ1-5; D gene uncertain. V dropped 6 bases and J dropped 4 bases, with 16 bases sitting between them. The V gene's germline CDR1 is DFQATT and CDR2 SNEGSKA (reference sequence). The CDR3 consists of 14 residues. The CDR3 region has the DNA TGCAGTGCAAAGGAGGTCTCCTTGAATCAGCCCCAGCATTTT. It translates to CSAKEVSLNQPQHF.

This clonotype has ten or more counts. The CDR3 region has the DNA TGCAGTGCTCGCAACAGGGGGCTCCGGCTCTACCTTGGCTACACCTTC. Its protein product is CSARNRGLRLYLGYTF. This rearrangement joins TRBV20-1 to TRBJ1-2, with TRBD1 matching over 9 bases. After removal of 5 bases from V and 7 bases from J, the junction contained 17 bases not matched to a gene. Germline values: CDR1 DFQATT, CDR2 SNEGSKA (reference sequence). The CDR3 contains 16 residues.